Each of the 9 T cell receptor beta chains below was sequenced from the same sample in a study of T cells in Graves' hyperthyroidism and ophthalmopathy. Using RNA transcripts as the source, TCR beta CDR3 regions were amplified. With the HTBI primer set, the TCR CDR3 went through a first round of RT-PCR. TCRdb fed the multiplex PCR reads into MiXCR, producing one record per CDR3 protein. The sample has about 500,000 distinct CDR3 sequences; 46% are singletons. The source material was peripheral blood or thyroid tissue (not recorded which). These receptors all stem from an adult woman with Graves' disease, either hyperthyroidism or ophthalmopathy (not recorded which).

The chain's CDR3 is CASSLAGWSPLHF. CDR3 coding DNA: TGTGCCAGCAGCTTAGCGGGTTGGTCACCCCTCCACTTT. The chain employs TRBV7-2 and TRBJ1-6; D is ambiguous. This CDR3 spans 13 amino acids. Between the trimmed V and J ends, which lost 0 bases and 10 bases, there was a span of 7 bases. Looked up from germline, CDR1 is SGHTA and CDR2 is FQGNSA.

This clonotype has a handful of counts. J is TRBJ1-2 and V is TRBV2; D is possibly TRBD1 (6 bases). V lost 3 bases, J lost 2 bases, and 10 bases lay in between. The CDR3 is 14 amino acids. Germline lookup yields CDR1 SNHLY and CDR2 FYNNEI. In DNA form, the CDR3 reads TGTGCCAGCAGTGATCAGGGGCTGAACTATGGCTACACCTTC. Translating it yields CASSDQGLNYGYTF.

In DNA form, the CDR3 reads TGTGCCAGCAGCTTGCTGAACTCCTACGAGCAGTACTTC. Residues: CASSLLNSYEQYF. J is TRBJ2-7 and V is TRBV5-6; D is uncertain. Per germline, CDR1 SGHDT and CDR2 YYEEEE. This CDR3 contains 13 residues. The V and J ends lost 1 base and 0 bases respectively, with 5 bases between them.

This clonotype was seen ten or more times. CDR3 DNA sequence: TGTGCCAGCAGCTTTGGGTCTGGGGGAAGATATGGCTACACCTTC. Translating gives CASSFGSGGRYGYTF. V and J are TRBV5-8 and TRBJ1-2, with D tentatively TRBD1 (5 bases). The length of the CDR3 is 15 residues. Trimming pared 2 bases from V and 5 bases from J, leaving 16 bases between. Germline assignment: CDR1 SGHTS and CDR2 YDEGEE.

This clonotype was seen many times. This chain links TRBV11-2 with TRBJ2-5; D ambiguous. The V and J ends lost 5 bases and 2 bases respectively, with 18 bases between them. Germline CDR1 is SGHAT and CDR2 is FQNNGV. The CDR3 has 16 amino acids. Written as DNA, the CDR3 is TGTGCCAGCAGCCCTACGAGGCATGCAACACAAGAGACCCAGTACTTC. Translation: CASSPTRHATQETQYF.

V and J are TRBV25-1 and TRBJ1-1, with D uncertain. This CDR3 spans 12 amino acids. Trimming took 0 bases from V and 11 from J, leaving 10 bases between them. The germline gives CDR1 MGHDK, CDR2 SYGVNS. Here the CDR3 reads CASSEYPGGAFF. As DNA, the CDR3 is TGTGCCAGCAGTGAATATCCCGGTGGGGCTTTCTTT.

This chain links TRBV6-1 with TRBJ2-7; D is possibly TRBD1 (5 bases). There are 15 residues in the CDR3. CDR1 and CDR2 (germline): MNHNS, SASEGT. The V gene lost 6 bases and the J gene lost 0 bases, with 15 bases spanning the gap. CDR3 sequence: CASRETGSISYEQYF. As DNA, the CDR3 is TGTGCCAGCAGAGAAACAGGTTCGATCTCCTACGAGCAGTACTTC.

This sequence joins TRBV7-2 and TRBJ2-7; D remains ambiguous. The V end was cut by 8 bases, the J end by 1 base, with 9 bases between. The CDR3 runs 12 residues. CDR1 and CDR2 (germline): SGHTA, FQGNSA. In DNA, the CDR3 is TGTGCCAGCGGACCGGAATCCTACGAGCAGTACTTC. Translating it yields CASGPESYEQYF.

V usage is TRBV10-3 and J usage is TRBJ2-5; perhaps TRBD1 as D (6 bases). V was pared by 10 bases and J by 4 bases, with 13 bases between. The CDR3 is 12 amino acids. Germline V gene data show CDR1 as ENHRY and CDR2 as SYGVKD. The CDR3 DNA reads TGTGCCACCGGTACAGGGACAGAGACCCAGTACTTC. Translated: CATGTGTETQYF.